This T cell receptor beta chain emerged from a study of blood T cell repertoires in COVID-19. Study information: The United States, Italy and Spain provided the acute and convalescent COVID-19 samples.

Authors' analysis steps: For nucleated cells, counts were estimated from reference gene primer amplification. Profiling relied on immunoSEQ multiplex PCR, and the TCRdb table lists in-frame clones only, not all of them. V and J calls and clone size are copied from that table; D and trimming were computed from the DNA. The table lists under 150,000 clones, around three quarters of them singletons. The CDR3 has 15 amino acids. Deletions cut 4 bases from V and 8 bases from J, with 16 bases between. The germline V gene has CDR1 SGDLS and CDR2 YYNGEE. The TCR originated in an elderly woman with acute or convalescent COVID-19. V gene TRBV9 combines with J gene TRBJ1-6; D possibly corresponds to TRBD1 (6 bases). The sequenced sample consisted of peripheral blood. In nucleotides, the CDR3 is TGTGCCAGCAGCCCTACACAGGGTGAACATTCACCCCTCCACTTT. Protein sequence: CASSPTQGEHSPLHF.